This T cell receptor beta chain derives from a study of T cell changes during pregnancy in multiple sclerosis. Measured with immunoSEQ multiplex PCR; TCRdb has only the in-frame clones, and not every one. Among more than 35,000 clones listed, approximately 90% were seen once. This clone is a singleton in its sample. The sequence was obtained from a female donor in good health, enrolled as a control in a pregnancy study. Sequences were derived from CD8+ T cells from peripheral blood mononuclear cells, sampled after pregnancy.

The CDR3 DNA follows: TGTGCCAGCAGTTTATCGGACAGGGTGGGCACTGAAGCTTTCTTT. Protein product: CASSLSDRVGTEAFF. The genes are TRBV27 and TRBJ1-1, with 8 bases matching TRBD1. The V segment lost 0 bases and the J segment 4 bases; nucleotides outside the gene matches: 4. CDR3 length: 15 residues. Germline V gene lookup returns CDR1 MNHEY and CDR2 SMNVEV (reference sequence).